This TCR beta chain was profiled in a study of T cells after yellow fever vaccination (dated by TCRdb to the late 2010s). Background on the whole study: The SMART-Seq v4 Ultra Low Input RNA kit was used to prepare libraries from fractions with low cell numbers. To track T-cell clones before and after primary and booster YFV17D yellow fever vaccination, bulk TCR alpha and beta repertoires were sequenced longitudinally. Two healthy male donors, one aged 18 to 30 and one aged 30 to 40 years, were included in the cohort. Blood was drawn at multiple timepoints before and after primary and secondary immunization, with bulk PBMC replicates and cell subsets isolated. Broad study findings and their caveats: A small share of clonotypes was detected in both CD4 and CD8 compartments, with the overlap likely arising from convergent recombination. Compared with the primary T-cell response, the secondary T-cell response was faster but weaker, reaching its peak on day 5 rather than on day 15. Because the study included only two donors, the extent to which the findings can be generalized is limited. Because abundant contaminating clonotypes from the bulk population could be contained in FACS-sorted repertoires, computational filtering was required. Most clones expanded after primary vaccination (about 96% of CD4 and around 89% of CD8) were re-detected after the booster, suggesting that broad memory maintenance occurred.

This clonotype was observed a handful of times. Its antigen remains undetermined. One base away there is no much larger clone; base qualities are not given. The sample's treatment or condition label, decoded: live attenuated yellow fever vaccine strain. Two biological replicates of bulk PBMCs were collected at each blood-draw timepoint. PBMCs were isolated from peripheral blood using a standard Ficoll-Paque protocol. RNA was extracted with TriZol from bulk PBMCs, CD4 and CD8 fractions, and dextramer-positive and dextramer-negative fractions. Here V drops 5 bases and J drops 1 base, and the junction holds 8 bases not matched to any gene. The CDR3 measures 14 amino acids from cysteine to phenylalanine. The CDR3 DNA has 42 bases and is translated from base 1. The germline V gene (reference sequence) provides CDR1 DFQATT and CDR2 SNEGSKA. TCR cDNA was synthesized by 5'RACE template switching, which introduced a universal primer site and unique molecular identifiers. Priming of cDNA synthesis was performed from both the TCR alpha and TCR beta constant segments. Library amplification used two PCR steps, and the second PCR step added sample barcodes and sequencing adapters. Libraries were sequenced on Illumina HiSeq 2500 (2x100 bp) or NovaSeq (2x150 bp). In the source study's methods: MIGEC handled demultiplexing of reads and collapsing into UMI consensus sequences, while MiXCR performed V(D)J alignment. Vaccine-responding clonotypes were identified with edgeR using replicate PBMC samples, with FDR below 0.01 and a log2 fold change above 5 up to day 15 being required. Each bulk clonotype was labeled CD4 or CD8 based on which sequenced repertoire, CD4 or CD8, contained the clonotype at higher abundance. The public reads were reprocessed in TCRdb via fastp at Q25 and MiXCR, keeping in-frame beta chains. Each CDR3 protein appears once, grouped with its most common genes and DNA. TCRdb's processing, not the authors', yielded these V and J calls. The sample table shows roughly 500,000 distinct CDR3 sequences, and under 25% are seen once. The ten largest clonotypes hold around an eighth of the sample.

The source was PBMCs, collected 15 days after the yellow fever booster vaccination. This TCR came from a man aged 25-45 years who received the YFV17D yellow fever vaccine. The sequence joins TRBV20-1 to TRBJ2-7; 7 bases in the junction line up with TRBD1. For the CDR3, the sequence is CSAGDSRASYEQYF. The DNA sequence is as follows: TGCAGTGCTGGGGACAGTCGTGCGTCCTACGAGCAGTACTTC.